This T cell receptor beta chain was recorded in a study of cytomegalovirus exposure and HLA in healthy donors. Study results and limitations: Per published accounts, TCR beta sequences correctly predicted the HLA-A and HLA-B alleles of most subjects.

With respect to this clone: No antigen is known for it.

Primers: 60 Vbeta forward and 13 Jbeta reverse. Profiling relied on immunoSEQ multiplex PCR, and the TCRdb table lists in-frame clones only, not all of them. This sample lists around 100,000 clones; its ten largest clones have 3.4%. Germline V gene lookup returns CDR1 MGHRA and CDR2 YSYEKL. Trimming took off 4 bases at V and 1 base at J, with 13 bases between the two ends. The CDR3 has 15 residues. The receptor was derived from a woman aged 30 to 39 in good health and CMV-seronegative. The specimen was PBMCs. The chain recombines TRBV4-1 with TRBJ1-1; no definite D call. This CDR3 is CASSPSLAGNTEAFF. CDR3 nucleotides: TGCGCCAGCAGCCCCTCCTTAGCGGGGAACACTGAAGCTTTCTTT.